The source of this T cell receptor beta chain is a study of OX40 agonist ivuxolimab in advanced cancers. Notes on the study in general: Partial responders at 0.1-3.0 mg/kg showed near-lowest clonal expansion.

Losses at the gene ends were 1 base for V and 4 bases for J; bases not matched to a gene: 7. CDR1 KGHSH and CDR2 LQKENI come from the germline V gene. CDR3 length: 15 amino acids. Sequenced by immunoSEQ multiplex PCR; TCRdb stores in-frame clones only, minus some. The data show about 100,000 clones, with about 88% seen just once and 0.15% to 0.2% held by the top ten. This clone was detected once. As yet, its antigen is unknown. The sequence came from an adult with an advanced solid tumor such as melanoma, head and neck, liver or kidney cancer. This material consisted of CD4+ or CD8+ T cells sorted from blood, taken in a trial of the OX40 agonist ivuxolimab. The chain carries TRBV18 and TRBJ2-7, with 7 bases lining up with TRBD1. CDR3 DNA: TGTGCCAGCTCACCACGGCCGGACAGGACGTACGAGCAGTACTTC. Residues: CASSPRPDRTYEQYF.